This TCR beta chain was sequenced for a study of technical replicates of blood from a handful of donors. Clones were sequenced by immunoSEQ multiplex PCR, and TCRdb holds only the in-frame ones, with some missing. The repertoire includes about 9,400 clones, 91% of them detected once, and around 9.7% sits in the top ten. Germline lookup yields CDR1 MGHRA and CDR2 YSYEKL. The V and J ends lost 4 bases and 4 bases, in that order; junction bases with no gene match: 4. CDR3 length: 15 amino acids. This clonotype was sampled from a human donor in good health. V usage is TRBV4-1 and J usage is TRBJ2-3; 11 nucleotides align to TRBD2. Sequencing was carried out using PBMCs. The CDR3 nucleotides read TGCGCCAGCAGCCCGGGACTAGCGGCGGCAGATACGCAGTATTTT. Translation gives CASSPGLAAADTQYF.